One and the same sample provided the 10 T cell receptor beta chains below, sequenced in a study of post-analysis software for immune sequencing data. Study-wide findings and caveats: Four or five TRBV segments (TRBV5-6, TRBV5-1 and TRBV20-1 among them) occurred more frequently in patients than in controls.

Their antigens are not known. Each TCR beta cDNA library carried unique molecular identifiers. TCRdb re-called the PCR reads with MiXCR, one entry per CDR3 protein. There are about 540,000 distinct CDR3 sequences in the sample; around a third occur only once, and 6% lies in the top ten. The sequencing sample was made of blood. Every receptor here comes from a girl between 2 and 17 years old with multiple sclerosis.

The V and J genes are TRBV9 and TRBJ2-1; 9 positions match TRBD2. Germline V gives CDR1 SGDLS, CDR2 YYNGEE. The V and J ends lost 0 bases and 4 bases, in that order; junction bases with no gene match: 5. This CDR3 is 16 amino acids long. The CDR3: CASSVGNSGGYNEQFF. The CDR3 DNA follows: TGTGCCAGCAGCGTAGGGAATAGCGGGGGTTACAATGAGCAGTTCTTC.

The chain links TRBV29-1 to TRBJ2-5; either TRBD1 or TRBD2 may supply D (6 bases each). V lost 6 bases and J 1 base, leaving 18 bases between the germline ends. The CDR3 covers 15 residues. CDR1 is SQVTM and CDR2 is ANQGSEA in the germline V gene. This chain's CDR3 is CSVTKGGPSQETQYF. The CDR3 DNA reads TGCAGCGTAACCAAGGGGGGCCCCTCCCAAGAGACCCAGTACTTC.

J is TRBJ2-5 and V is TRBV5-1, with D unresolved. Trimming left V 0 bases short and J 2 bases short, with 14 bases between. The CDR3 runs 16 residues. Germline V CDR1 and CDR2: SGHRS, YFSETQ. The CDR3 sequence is CASSLGGFKLQETQYF. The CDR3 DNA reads TGCGCCAGCAGCTTGGGGGGATTTAAACTTCAAGAGACCCAGTACTTC.

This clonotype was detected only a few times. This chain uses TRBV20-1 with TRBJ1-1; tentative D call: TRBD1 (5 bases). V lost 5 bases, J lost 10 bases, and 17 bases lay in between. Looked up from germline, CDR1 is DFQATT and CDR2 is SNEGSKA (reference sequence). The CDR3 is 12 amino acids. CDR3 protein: CSAWGDGVGAFF. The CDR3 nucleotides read TGCAGTGCTTGGGGGGATGGGGTCGGAGCTTTCTTT.

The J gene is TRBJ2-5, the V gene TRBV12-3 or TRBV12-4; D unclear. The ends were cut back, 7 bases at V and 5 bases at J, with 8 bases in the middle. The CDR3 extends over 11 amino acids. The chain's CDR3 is CASNSGETQYF. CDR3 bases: TGTGCCAGCAATTCTGGGGAGACCCAGTACTTC.

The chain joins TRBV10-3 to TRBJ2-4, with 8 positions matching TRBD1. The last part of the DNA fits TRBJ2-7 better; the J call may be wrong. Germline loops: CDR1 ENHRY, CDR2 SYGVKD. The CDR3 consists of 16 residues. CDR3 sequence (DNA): TGTGCCATCAGTGAGTCCCTAGGACAGGGTGCGGGCGAGCAGTACTTC. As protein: CAISESLGQGAGEQYF.

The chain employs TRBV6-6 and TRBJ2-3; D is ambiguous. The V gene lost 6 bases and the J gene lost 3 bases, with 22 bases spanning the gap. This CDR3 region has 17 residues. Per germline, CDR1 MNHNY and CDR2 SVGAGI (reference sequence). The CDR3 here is CASSLVSSSLETDTQYF. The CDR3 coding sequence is TGTGCCAGCAGCCTGGTATCGAGTTCTCTGGAGACAGATACGCAGTATTTT.

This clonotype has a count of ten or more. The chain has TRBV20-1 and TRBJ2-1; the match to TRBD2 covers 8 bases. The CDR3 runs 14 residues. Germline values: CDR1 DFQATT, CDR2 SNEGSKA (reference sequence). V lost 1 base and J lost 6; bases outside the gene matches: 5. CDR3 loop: CSARVERGLNEQFF. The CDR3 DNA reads TGCAGTGCTAGAGTCGAGCGGGGGCTCAATGAGCAGTTCTTC.

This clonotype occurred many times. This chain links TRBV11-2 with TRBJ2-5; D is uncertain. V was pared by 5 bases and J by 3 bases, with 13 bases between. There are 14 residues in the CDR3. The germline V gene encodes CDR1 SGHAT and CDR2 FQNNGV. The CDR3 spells CASSGEGRKETQYF. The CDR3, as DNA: TGTGCCAGCAGCGGAGAAGGCCGGAAAGAGACCCAGTACTTC.

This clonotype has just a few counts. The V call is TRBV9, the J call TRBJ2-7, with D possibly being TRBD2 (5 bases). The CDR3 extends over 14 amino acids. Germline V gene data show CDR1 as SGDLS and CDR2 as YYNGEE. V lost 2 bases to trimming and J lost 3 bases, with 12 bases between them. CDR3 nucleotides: TGTGCCAGCAGCGTGGACTCGTTTGGCTACGAGCAGTACTTC. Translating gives CASSVDSFGYEQYF.